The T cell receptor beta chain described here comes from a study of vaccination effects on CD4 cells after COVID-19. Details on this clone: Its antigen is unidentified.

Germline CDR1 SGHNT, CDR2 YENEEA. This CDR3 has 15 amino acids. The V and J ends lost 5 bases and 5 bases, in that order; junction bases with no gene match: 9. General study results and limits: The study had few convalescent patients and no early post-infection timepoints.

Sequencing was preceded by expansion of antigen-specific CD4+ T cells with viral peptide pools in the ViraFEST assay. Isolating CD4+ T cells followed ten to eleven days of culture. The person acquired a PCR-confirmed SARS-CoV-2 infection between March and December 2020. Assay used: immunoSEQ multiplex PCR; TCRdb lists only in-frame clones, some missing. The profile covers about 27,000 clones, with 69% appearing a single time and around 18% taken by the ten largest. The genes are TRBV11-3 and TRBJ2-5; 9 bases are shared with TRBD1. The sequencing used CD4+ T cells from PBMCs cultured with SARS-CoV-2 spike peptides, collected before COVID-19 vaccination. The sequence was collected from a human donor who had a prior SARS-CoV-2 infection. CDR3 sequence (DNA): TGTGCCAGCAGCCAGGACAGGGGCCGGCGGGAGACCCAGTACTTC. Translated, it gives CASSQDRGRRETQYF. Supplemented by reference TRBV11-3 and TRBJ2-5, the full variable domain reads EAGVVQSPRYKIIEKKQPVAFWCNPISGHNTLYWYLQNLGQGPELLIRYENEEAVDDSQLPKDRFSAERLKGVDSTLKIQPAELGDSAVYLCASSQDRGRRETQYFGPGTRLLVL.